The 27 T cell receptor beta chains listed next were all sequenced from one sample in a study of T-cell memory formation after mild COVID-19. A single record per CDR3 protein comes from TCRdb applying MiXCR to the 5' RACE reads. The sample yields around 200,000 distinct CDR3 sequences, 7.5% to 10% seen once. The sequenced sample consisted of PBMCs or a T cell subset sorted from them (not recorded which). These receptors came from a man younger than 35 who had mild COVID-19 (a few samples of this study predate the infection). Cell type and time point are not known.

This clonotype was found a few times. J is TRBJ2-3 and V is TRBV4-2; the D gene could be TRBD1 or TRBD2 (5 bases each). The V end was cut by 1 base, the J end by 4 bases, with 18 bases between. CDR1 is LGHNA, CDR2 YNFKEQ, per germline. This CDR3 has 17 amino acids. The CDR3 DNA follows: TGTGCCAGCAGCCAAGTTGTGAGGGGAACTACCTCAGATACGCAGTATTTT. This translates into CASSQVVRGTTSDTQYF.

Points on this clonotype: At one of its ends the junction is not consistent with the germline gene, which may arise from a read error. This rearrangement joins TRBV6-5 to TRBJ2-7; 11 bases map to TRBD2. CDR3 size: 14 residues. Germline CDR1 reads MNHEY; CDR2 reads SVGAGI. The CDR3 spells CASSYSSSGGALMF. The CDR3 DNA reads TGTGCCAGCAGTTACTCTAGTAGCGGGGGGGCCTTAATGTTC.

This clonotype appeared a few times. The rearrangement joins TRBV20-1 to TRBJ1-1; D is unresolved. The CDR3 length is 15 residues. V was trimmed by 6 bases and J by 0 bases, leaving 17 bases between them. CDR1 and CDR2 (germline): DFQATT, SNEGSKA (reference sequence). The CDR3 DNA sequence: TGCAGTGCGAGACGTCCGGGGAGCATGAACACTGAAGCTTTCTTT. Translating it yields CSARRPGSMNTEAFF.

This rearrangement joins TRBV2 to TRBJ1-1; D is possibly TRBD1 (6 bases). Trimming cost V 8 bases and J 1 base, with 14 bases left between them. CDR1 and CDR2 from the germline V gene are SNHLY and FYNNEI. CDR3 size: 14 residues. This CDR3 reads CASGRIQGNTEAFF. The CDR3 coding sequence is TGTGCCAGCGGACGGATACAGGGGAACACTGAAGCTTTCTTT.

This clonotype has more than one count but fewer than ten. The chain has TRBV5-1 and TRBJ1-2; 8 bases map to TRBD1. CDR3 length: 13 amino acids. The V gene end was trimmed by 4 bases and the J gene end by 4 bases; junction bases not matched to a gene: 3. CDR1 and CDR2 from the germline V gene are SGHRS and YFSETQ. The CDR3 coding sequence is TGCGCCAGCAGCACGGGACAGGCCTATGGCTACACCTTC. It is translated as CASSTGQAYGYTF.

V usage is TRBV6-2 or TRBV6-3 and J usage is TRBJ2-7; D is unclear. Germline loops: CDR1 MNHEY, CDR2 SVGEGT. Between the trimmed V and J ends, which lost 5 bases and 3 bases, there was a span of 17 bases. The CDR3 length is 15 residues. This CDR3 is CASSHGQQDGYEQYV. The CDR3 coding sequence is TGTGCCAGCAGTCACGGGCAGCAGGACGGCTACGAGCAGTACGTC.

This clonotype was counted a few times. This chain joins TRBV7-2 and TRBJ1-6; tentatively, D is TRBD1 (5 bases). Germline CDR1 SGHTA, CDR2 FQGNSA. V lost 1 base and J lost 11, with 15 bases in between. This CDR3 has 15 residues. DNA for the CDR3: TGTGCCAGCAGCTTAGTTAAGGGGACGCGTACACCCCTCCACTTT. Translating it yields CASSLVKGTRTPLHF. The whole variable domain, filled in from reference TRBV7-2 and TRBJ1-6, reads GAGVSQSPSNKVTEKGKDVELRCDPISGHTALYWYRQSLGQGLEFLIYFQGNSAPDKSGLPSDRFSAERTGGSVSTLTIQRTQQEDSAVYLCASSLVKGTRTPLHFGNGTRLTVT.

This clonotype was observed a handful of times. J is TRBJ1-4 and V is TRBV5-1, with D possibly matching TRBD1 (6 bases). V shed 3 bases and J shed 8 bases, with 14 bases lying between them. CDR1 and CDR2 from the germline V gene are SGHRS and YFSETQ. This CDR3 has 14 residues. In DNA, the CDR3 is TGCGCCAGCAGCTGGGGGCGCCGCAACGAAAAACTGTTTTTT. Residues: CASSWGRRNEKLFF.

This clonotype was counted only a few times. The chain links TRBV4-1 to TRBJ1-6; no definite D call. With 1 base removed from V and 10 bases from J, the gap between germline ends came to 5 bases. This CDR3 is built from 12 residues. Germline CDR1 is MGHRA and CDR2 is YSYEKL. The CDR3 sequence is CASSQARSPLHF. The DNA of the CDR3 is TGCGCCAGCAGCCAAGCTCGGTCACCCCTCCACTTT.

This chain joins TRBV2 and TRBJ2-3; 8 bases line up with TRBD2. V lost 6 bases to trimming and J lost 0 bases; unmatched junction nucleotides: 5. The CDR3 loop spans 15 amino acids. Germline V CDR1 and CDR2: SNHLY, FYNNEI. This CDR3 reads CASSVAGKSTDTQYF. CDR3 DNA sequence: TGTGCCAGCAGCGTAGCGGGGAAAAGCACAGATACGCAGTATTTT.

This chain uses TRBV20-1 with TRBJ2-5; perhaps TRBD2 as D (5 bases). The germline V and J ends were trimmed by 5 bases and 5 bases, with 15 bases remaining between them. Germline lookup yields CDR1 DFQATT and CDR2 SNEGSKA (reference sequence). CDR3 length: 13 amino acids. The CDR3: CSAPSGLGETQYF. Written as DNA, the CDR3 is TGCAGTGCTCCCAGCGGACTGGGGGAGACCCAGTACTTC.

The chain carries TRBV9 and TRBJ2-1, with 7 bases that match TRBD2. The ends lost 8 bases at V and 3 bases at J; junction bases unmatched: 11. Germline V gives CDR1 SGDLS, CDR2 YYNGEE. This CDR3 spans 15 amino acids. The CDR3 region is CASGDTGGFYNEQFF. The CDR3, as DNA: TGTGCCAGTGGAGACACGGGGGGATTCTACAATGAGCAGTTCTTC.

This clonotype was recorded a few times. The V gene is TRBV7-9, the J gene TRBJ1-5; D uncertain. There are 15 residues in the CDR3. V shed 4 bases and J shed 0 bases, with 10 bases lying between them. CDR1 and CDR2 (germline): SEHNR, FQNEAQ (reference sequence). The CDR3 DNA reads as TGTGCCAGCAGCTCGTCTACTGATAGCAATCAGCCCCAGCATTTT. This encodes CASSSSTDSNQPQHF. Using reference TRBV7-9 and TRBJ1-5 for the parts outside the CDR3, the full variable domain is DTGVSQNPRHKITKRGQNVTFRCDPISEHNRLYWYRQTLGQGPEFLTYFQNEAQLEKSRLLSDRFSAERPKGSFSTLEIQRTEQGDSAMYLCASSSSTDSNQPQHFGDGTRLSIL.

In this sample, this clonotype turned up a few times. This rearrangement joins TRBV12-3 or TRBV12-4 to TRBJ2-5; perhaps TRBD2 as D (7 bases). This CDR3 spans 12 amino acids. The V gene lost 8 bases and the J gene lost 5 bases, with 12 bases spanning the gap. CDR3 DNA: TGTGCCAGCGGGGGGGGCCGGGAGACCCAGTACTTC. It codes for CASGGGRETQYF.

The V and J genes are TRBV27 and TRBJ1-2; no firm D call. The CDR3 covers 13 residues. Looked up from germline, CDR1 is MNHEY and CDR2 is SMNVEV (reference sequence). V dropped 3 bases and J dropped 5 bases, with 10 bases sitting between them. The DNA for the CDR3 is TGTGCCAGCAGTTTCAACAGCGCGTATGGCTACACCTTC. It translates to CASSFNSAYGYTF.

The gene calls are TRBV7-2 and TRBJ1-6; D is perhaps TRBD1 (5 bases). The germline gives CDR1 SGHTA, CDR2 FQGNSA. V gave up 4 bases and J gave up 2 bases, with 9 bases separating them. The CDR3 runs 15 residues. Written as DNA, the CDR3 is TGTGCCAGCAGCTACCAGGGTCCCTATAATTCACCCCTCCACTTT. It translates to CASSYQGPYNSPLHF.

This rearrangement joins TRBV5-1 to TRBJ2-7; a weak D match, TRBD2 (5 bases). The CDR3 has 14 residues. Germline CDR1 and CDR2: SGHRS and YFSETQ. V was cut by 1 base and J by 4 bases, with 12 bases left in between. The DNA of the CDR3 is TGCGCCAGCAGCTTGATGTCAGGAGGTTACGAGCAGTACTTC. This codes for CASSLMSGGYEQYF.

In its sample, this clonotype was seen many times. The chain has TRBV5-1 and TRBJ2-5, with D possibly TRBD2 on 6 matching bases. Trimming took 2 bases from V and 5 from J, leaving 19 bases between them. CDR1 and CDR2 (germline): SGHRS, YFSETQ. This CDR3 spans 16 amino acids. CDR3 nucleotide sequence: TGCGCCAGCAGCTTCACTTCAGACGTTGGAGGGGAGACCCAGTACTTC. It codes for CASSFTSDVGGETQYF. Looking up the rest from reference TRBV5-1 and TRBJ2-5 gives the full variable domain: KAGVTQTPRYLIKTRGQQVTLSCSPISGHRSVSWYQQTPGQGLQFLFEYFSETQRNKGNFPGRFSGRQFSNSRSEMNVSTLELGDSALYLCASSFTSDVGGETQYFGPGTRLLVL.

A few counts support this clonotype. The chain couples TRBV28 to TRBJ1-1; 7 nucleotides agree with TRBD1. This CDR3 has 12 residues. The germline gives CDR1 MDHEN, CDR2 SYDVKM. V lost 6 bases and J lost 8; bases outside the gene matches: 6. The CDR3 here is CASSLKTGEAFF. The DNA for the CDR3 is TGTGCCAGCAGCCTGAAGACAGGGGAAGCTTTCTTT.

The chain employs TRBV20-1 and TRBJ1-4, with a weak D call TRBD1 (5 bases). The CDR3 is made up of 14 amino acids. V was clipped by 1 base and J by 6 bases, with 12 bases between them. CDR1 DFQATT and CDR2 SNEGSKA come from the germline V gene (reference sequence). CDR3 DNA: TGCAGTGCTAGAGGGTGGGGGTCCGATGAAAAACTGTTTTTT. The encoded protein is CSARGWGSDEKLFF.

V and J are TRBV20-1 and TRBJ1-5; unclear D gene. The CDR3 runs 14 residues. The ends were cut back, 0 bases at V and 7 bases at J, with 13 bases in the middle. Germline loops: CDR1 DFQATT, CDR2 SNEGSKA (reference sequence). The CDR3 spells CSARDTRSYQPQHF. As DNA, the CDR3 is TGCAGTGCTAGAGATACGAGAAGTTACCAGCCCCAGCATTTT.

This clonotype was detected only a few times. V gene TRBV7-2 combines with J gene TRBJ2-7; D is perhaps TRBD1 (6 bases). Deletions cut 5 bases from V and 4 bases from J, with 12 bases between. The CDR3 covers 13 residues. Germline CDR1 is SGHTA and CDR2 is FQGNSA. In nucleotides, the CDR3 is TGTGCCAGCAGCAAGGGGACATATTACGAGCAGTACTTC. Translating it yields CASSKGTYYEQYF.

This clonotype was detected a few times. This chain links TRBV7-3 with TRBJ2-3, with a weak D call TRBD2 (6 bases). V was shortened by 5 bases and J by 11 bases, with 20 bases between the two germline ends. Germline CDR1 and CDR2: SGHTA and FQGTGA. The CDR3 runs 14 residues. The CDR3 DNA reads TGTGCCAGCAGCACACAAAGCGGTCCGGAGGGGCAGTATTTT. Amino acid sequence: CASSTQSGPEGQYF.

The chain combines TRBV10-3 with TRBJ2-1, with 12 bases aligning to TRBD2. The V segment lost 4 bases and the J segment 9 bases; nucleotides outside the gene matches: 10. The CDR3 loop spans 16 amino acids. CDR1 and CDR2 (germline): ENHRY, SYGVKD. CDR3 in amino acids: CAISASGGALPTEQFF. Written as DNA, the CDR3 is TGTGCCATCAGTGCTAGCGGGGGGGCCCTTCCAACTGAGCAGTTCTTC.

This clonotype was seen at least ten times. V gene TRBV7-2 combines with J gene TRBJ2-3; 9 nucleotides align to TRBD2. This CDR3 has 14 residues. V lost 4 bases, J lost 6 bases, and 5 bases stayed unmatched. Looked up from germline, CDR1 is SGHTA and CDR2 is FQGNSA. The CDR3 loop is CASSYSGGGDTQYF. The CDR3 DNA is TGTGCCAGCAGCTATAGCGGGGGTGGCGATACGCAGTATTTT.

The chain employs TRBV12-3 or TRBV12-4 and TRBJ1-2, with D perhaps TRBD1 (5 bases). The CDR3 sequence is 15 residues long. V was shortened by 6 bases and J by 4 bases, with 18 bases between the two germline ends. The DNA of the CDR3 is TGTGCCAGCAGCTTTTCCGTAGGGGTTACCTATGGCTACACCTTC. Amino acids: CASSFSVGVTYGYTF.

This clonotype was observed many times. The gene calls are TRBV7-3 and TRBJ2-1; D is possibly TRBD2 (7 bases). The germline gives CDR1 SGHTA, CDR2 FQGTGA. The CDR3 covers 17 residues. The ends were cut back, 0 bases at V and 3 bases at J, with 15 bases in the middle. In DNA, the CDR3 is TGTGCCAGCAGCTTAACGGGGGGGCCCCGGGTCTACAATGAGCAGTTCTTC. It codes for CASSLTGGPRVYNEQFF.